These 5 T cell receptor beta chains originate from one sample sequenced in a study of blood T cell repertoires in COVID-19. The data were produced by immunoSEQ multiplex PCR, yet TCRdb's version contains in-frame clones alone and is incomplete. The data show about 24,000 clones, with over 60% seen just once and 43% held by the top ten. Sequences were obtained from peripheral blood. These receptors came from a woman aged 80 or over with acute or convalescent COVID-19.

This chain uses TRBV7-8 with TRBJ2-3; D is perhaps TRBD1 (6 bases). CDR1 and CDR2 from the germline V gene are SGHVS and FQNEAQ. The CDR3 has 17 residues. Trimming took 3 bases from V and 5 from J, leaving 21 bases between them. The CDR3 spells CASSFRGSRAGLDTQYF. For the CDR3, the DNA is TGTGCCAGCAGCTTCAGGGGCTCACGGGCAGGTCTAGATACGCAGTATTTT.

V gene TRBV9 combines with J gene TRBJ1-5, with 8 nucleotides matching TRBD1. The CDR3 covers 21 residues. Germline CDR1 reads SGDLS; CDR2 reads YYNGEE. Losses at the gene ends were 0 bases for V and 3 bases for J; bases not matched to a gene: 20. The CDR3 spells CASSVDERKNRDRQNNQPQHF. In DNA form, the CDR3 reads TGTGCCAGCAGCGTAGACGAGCGAAAAAACCGGGACAGGCAGAACAATCAGCCCCAGCATTTT.

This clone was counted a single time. This CDR3 reads CASSPAGGTWDTQYF. CDR3 in DNA: TGCGCCAGCAGCCCAGCGGGGGGAACCTGGGATACGCAGTATTTT. V is TRBV4-1 and J is TRBJ2-3; 9 bases align to TRBD2. The V gene's germline CDR1 is MGHRA and CDR2 YSYEKL. CDR3 length equals 15 residues. J was trimmed by 6 bases and V by 4 bases; bases with no gene match: 8.

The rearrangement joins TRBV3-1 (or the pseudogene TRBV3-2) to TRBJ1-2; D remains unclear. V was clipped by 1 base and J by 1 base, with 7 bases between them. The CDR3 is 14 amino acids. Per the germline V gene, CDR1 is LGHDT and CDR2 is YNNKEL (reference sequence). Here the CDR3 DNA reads TGTGCCAGCAGCCAAGGGACTTTTAACTATGGCTACACCTTC. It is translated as CASSQGTFNYGYTF.

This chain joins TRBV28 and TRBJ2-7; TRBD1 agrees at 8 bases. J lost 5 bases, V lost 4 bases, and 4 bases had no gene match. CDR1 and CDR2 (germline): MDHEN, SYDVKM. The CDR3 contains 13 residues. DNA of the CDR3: TGTGCCAGCAGTTCTCCAGGGGGCCACGAGCAGTACTTC. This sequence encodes CASSSPGGHEQYF.